Shown below are 17 T cell receptor beta chains from a single sample sequenced in a study of Graves' ophthalmopathy and Graves' hyperthyroidism (dated by TCRdb to about 2018). The instrument was an Illumina HiSeq 2000. TCR beta CDR3 regions were amplified from RNA transcripts for repertoire sequencing. The first round of RT-PCR was done with HTBI primers and the Qiagen OneStep RT-PCR kit, and was followed by a second round of multiplex PCR, then size selection and purification. The public reads were quality trimmed at Q25 with fastp and then assembled into clones with MiXCR by TCRdb, keeping productive beta chains. Rows are combined by CDR3 protein, so each entry shows the most common genes and DNA. A total of about 660,000 distinct CDR3 sequences appear in this sample, over 40% of them only once. The ten largest account for over 2.5% of the sample. Source material: peripheral blood. Receptors were obtained from an adult man with Graves' ophthalmopathy.

Comments on this clonotype: This clone may be a read error of a much larger clone one base away. The chain joins TRBV11-2 to TRBJ1-2; 11 bases are shared with TRBD1. CDR1 and CDR2 (germline): SGHAT, FQNNGV. The CDR3 is made up of 15 amino acids. The CDR3, as DNA: TGTGCCAGCAGCTTACGGACAGGGGGCCACTATGGCCACACCTTC. Translation gives CASSLRTGGHYGHTF.

The sample holds many counts of this clonotype. In DNA form, the CDR3 reads TGCAGTGCTAACCCAACAGGTGGGATGAGCAATCAGCCCCAGCATTTT. Translated: CSANPTGGMSNQPQHF. V is TRBV20-1 and J is TRBJ1-5; maybe TRBD1 (5 bases). Per germline, CDR1 DFQATT and CDR2 SNEGSKA (reference sequence). Between the trimmed V and J ends, which lost 4 bases and 1 base, there was a span of 17 bases. The length of the CDR3 is 16 residues.

The CDR3 loop reads CARKQANYEQYF. The DNA for the CDR3 is TGTGCCAGAAAACAAGCCAACTACGAGCAGTACTTC. The chain couples TRBV7-6 to TRBJ2-7; D is unresolved. Germline V gene lookup returns CDR1 SGHVS and CDR2 FNYEAQ. The CDR3 is 12 residues long. V gave up 9 bases and J gave up 3 bases, with 12 bases separating them. The complete variable domain, with remaining parts taken from reference TRBV7-6 and TRBJ2-7, reads GAGVSQSPRYKVTKRGQDVALRCDPISGHVSLYWYRQALGQGPEFLTYFNYEAQQDKSGLPNDRFSAERPEGSISTLTIQRTEQRDSAMYRCARKQANYEQYFGPGTRLTVT.

This clonotype was seen more than once but under ten times. The chain joins TRBV7-8 to TRBJ2-3, with D unresolved. Trimming pared 6 bases from V and 2 bases from J, leaving 12 bases between. The germline V gene has CDR1 SGHVS and CDR2 FQNEAQ. The CDR3 spans 14 residues. The CDR3 protein is CASSYRESTDTQYF. The CDR3 region has the DNA TGTGCCAGCAGTTATAGAGAATCCACAGATACGCAGTATTTT.

The chain is built from TRBV29-1 and TRBJ2-7; D is possibly TRBD2 (7 bases). V was pared by 3 bases and J by 3 bases, with 12 bases between. The germline gives CDR1 SQVTM, CDR2 ANQGSEA. The CDR3 contains 13 residues. CDR3 in amino acids: CSVDREGDYEQYF. The CDR3 DNA reads as TGCAGCGTTGACAGGGAGGGGGACTACGAGCAGTACTTC.

This clonotype was picked up one time. V and J are TRBV2 and TRBJ2-2; D remains unclear. Germline V CDR1 and CDR2: SNHLY, FYNNEI. V lost 4 bases to trimming and J lost 5 bases, with 8 bases between them. The CDR3 has 13 residues. The CDR3 is CASSARWTGELFF. CDR3 bases: TGTGCCAGCAGTGCTAGATGGACCGGGGAGCTGTTTTTT. The full variable domain, completed using reference TRBV2 and TRBJ2-2, is EPEVTQTPSHQVTQMGQEVILRCVPISNHLYFYWYRQILGQKVEFLVSFYNNEISEKSEIFDDQFSVERPDGSNFTLKIRSTKLEDSAMYFCASSARWTGELFFGEGSRLTVL.

The J gene is TRBJ2-6, the V gene TRBV29-1; D not resolved. Germline lookup yields CDR1 SQVTM and CDR2 ANQGSEA. Trimming pared 6 bases from V and 6 bases from J, leaving 0 bases between. The CDR3 has 9 amino acids. As DNA, the CDR3 is TGCAGCGTGGCCAACGTCCTGACTTTC. Amino acid sequence: CSVANVLTF. Based on the CDR3 plus reference TRBV29-1 and TRBJ2-6, the full variable domain is SAVISQKPSRDICQRGTSLTIQCQVDSQVTMMFWYRQQPGQSLTLIATANQGSEATYESGFVIDKFPISRPNLTFSTLTVSNMSPEDSSIYLCSVANVLTFGAGSRLTVL.

Comments on this clonotype: Since a much larger clone is just one base distant, this may be a read error. This chain links TRBV20-1 with TRBJ1-4, with 8 bases identical to TRBD1. V trimming: 0 bases; J trimming: 6 bases; junction bases outside the gene matches: 0. CDR1 DFQATT and CDR2 SNEGSKA come from the germline V gene (reference sequence). The CDR3 runs 13 residues. The CDR3 here is CSARETGDEKLFF. CDR3 nucleotide sequence: TGCAGTGCTAGAGAGACAGGGGATGAAAAACTGTTTTTT.

This clonotype was found many times. The chain carries TRBV2 and TRBJ1-2; D ambiguous. This CDR3 spans 15 amino acids. V lost 3 bases, J lost 1 base, and 12 bases lay in between. Germline CDR1 SNHLY, CDR2 FYNNEI. Here the CDR3 DNA reads TGTGCCAGCAGTGATCTTTTTCGGGTTAACTATGGCTACACCTTC. This encodes CASSDLFRVNYGYTF.

Concerning this clonotype: The junction shows a germline mismatch at one end, possibly a read error. This rearrangement joins TRBV5-1 to TRBJ1-1, with D possibly TRBD1 on 6 matching bases. The CDR3 spans 14 residues. Germline-derived CDR1 and CDR2 are SGHRS and YFSETQ. This CDR3 is CAGSNGQFNTEAFF. DNA for the CDR3: TGCGCCGGCAGCAACGGACAGTTTAACACTGAAGCTTTCTTT.

V gene TRBV20-1 combines with J gene TRBJ1-1, with D perhaps matching TRBD1 (5 bases). Germline V gene data show CDR1 as DFQATT and CDR2 as SNEGSKA (reference sequence). The CDR3 covers 12 residues. The V end was cut by 1 base, the J end by 7 bases, with 10 bases between. In DNA, the CDR3 is TGCAGTGCTAGAGGATTGGGGGGTGAAGCTTTCTTT. Residues: CSARGLGGEAFF.

The sample holds many counts of this clonotype. J is TRBJ1-1 and V is TRBV19; D gene ambiguous. Trimming left V 7 bases short and J 5 bases short, with 17 bases between. Germline V gives CDR1 LNHDA, CDR2 SQIVND (reference sequence). This CDR3 has 14 residues. CDR3 sequence (DNA): TGTGCCAGTACCCTAGAGGTTCGAGGGACTGAAGCTTTCTTT. Its protein is CASTLEVRGTEAFF.

This clonotype came up many times. This chain joins TRBV5-8 and TRBJ1-2, with 10 bases fitting TRBD1. CDR1 and CDR2 from the germline V gene are SGHTS and YDEGEE. After removal of 5 bases from V and 7 bases from J, the junction contained 5 bases not matched to a gene. The CDR3 contains 13 residues. The CDR3 protein is CASRLTGGSGYTF. In DNA, the CDR3 is TGTGCCAGCAGGCTGACAGGGGGCTCTGGCTACACCTTC.

This chain's CDR3 is CATSRGTSGYEQYF. In DNA, the CDR3 is TGTGCCACCAGCAGAGGGACTAGCGGGTACGAGCAGTACTTC. This chain connects TRBV15 to TRBJ2-7; TRBD2 matches at 11 bases. CDR1 and CDR2 (germline): LNHNV, YYDKDF (reference sequence). CDR3 length: 14 residues. With V trimmed by 1 base and J by 4 bases, 0 bases remained unmatched.

A word on this clonotype: One end of the junction varies from germline; a read error may be responsible. V gene TRBV10-3 combines with J gene TRBJ2-7; 10 bases line up with TRBD1. Germline V CDR1 and CDR2: ENHRY, SYGVKD. The CDR3 extends over 12 amino acids. The CDR3 loop is CASSYPDRGDYF. DNA for the CDR3: TGTGCCAGCAGTTACCCGGACAGGGGGGACTACTTC.

The CDR3 DNA is TGCGCCAGCAGCGTTGTGGTGGTTATTGGGGAAAAACTGTTTTTT. Protein: CASSVVVVIGEKLFF. This chain uses TRBV5-1 with TRBJ1-4, with no clear D. Germline values: CDR1 SGHRS, CDR2 YFSETQ. V lost 4 bases and J 8 bases, leaving 18 bases between the germline ends. The CDR3 contains 15 residues. Complete variable domain (other parts from reference TRBV5-1 and TRBJ1-4): KAGVTQTPRYLIKTRGQQVTLSCSPISGHRSVSWYQQTPGQGLQFLFEYFSETQRNKGNFPGRFSGRQFSNSRSEMNVSTLELGDSALYLCASSVVVVIGEKLFFGSGTQLSVL.

This rearrangement joins TRBV7-2 to TRBJ2-7; D uncertain. This CDR3 is 13 amino acids long. The V gene lost 11 bases and the J gene lost 7 bases, with 21 bases spanning the gap. Per the germline V gene, CDR1 is SGHTA and CDR2 is FQGNSA. This chain's CDR3 is CAWSVGSKEEQYF. For the CDR3, the DNA is TGTGCCTGGAGTGTAGGTAGTAAGGAAGAGCAGTACTTC.